The 16 T cell receptor beta chains below were found in one sample sequenced in a study of cytomegalovirus exposure and HLA in healthy donors (dated by TCRdb to about 2017). Receptor amplification or capture employed the immunoSEQ multiplex PCR assay. For the multiplex PCR, a mixture combining 60 forward primers for TCR Vbeta segments and 13 reverse primers for TCR Jbeta segments was used. In its TCRdb copy, this immuneACCESS table keeps in-frame sequences only and misses some clones. Where compared with another copy, unresolved V genes explain less than half of these, and the others have no known cause. The sample table contains some 110,000 clones; only one count was recorded for roughly 79% of them. The ten biggest clones cover about 5.3% of the sample. The sequenced sample consisted of PBMCs. The receptors originated from a male donor in good health and CMV-seronegative.

This chain links TRBV28 with TRBJ1-2, with D perhaps matching TRBD1 (5 bases). The CDR3 sequence is 14 residues long. V lost 7 bases to trimming and J lost 4 bases, with 16 bases between them. Germline V gene lookup returns CDR1 MDHEN and CDR2 SYDVKM. In DNA form, the CDR3 reads TGTGCCAGCACACCGGGGACTAGGAGCTATGGCTACACCTTC. Residues: CASTPGTRSYGYTF.

The rearrangement uses TRBV7-3 and TRBJ2-1; TRBD2 agrees at 12 bases. The ends lost 5 bases at V and 7 bases at J; junction bases unmatched: 6. The CDR3 covers 15 residues. The V gene's germline CDR1 is SGHTA and CDR2 FQGTGA. The CDR3 loop is CASSLPTSGRNEQFF. DNA of the CDR3: TGTGCCAGCAGCCTACCCACTAGCGGGAGGAATGAGCAGTTCTTC.

The genes are TRBV20-1 and TRBJ2-7; no firm D call. Germline V lookup: CDR1 DFQATT, CDR2 SNEGSKA (reference sequence). The V end was cut by 8 bases, the J end by 3 bases, with 11 bases between. The CDR3 spans 11 residues. This chain's CDR3 is CSLKRVYEQYF. CDR3 DNA: TGCAGTCTAAAACGGGTCTACGAGCAGTACTTC.

This clone is a singleton in its sample. The chain couples TRBV18 to TRBJ1-1; a possible D gene is TRBD1 (5 bases). The length of the CDR3 is 14 residues. From germline, CDR1 is KGHSH and CDR2 LQKENI. V was trimmed by 3 bases and J by 3 bases, leaving 11 bases between them. The CDR3 DNA sequence: TGTGCCAGCTCACCGGCGGGGCCCGACACTGAAGCTTTCTTT. Its translation: CASSPAGPDTEAFF.

The sample holds one count of this clone. The V call is TRBV12-5, the J call TRBJ2-7; TRBD2 is a possible D gene (6 bases). This CDR3 has 15 residues. CDR1 is LGHNT and CDR2 is FRNRAP in the germline V gene. The V and J ends lost 2 bases and 3 bases respectively, with 14 bases between them. The chain's CDR3 is CASGLPRRGDYEQYF. The DNA of the CDR3 is TGTGCTAGTGGTTTGCCGCGGAGGGGAGACTACGAGCAGTACTTC. The whole variable domain, remainder taken from reference TRBV12-5 and TRBJ2-7, is DARVTQTPRHKVTEMGQEVTMRCQPILGHNTVFWYRQTMMQGLELLAYFRNRAPLDDSGMPKDRFSAEMPDATLATLKIQPSEPRDSAVYFCASGLPRRGDYEQYFGPGTRLTVT.

The J gene is TRBJ1-2, the V gene TRBV13, with 10 bases lining up with TRBD1. The junction had 7 bases not matched to a gene; V was cut back by 5 bases and J by 7 bases. This CDR3 contains 14 residues. CDR1 is PRHDT, CDR2 FYEKMQ, per germline (reference sequence). The CDR3 DNA reads as TGTGCCAGCAGCCTTCGACAGGGGGCGCGTGGCTACACCTTC. Amino acids: CASSLRQGARGYTF.

J is TRBJ1-3 and V is TRBV27, with D perhaps TRBD1 (5 bases). Germline values: CDR1 MNHEY, CDR2 SMNVEV (reference sequence). V was shortened by 0 bases and J by 1 base, with 7 bases between the two germline ends. This CDR3 has 15 residues. CDR3 amino acids: CASSLSSGSGNTIYF. DNA of the CDR3: TGTGCCAGCAGTTTATCGTCAGGGTCTGGAAACACCATATATTTT.

V gene TRBV11-2 combines with J gene TRBJ2-3; no firm D call. V lost 0 bases and J 4 bases, leaving 5 bases between the germline ends. The CDR3 is 13 amino acids. CDR1 is SGHAT, CDR2 FQNNGV, per germline. This CDR3 is CASSLDFADTQYF. Written as DNA, the CDR3 is TGTGCCAGCAGCTTAGATTTCGCAGATACGCAGTATTTT.

There are a few counts of this clone. The chain couples TRBV28 to TRBJ1-1; a possible D gene is TRBD1 (6 bases). This CDR3 has 18 residues. Deletions cut 5 bases from V and 5 bases from J, with 27 bases between. Germline lookup yields CDR1 MDHEN and CDR2 SYDVKM. CDR3 region: CASSPRRRGAVRDTEAFF. The CDR3 coding sequence is TGTGCCAGCAGTCCACGGCGACGGGGGGCCGTAAGGGATACTGAAGCTTTCTTT.

This chain joins TRBV5-6 and TRBJ1-1; D perhaps matches TRBD1 (5 bases). The CDR3 loop spans 13 amino acids. The V end was cut by 1 base, the J end by 4 bases, with 8 bases between. Germline V gene sequence: CDR1 SGHDT, CDR2 YYEEEE. The CDR3 loop is CASSLFGGTEAFF. CDR3 bases: TGTGCCAGCAGCTTGTTCGGGGGCACTGAAGCTTTCTTT.

The genes are TRBV6-5 and TRBJ1-1; no firm D call. Trimming removed 6 bases from V and 7 bases from J, with 9 bases in between. Germline CDR1 MNHEY, CDR2 SVGAGI. The CDR3 runs 11 residues. The CDR3 nucleotides read TGTGCCAGCAGGACGACAAGTGAAGCTTTCTTT. Its protein is CASRTTSEAFF.

The rearrangement uses TRBV2 and TRBJ2-3; D is unclear. Germline V gene lookup returns CDR1 SNHLY and CDR2 FYNNEI. There are 14 residues in the CDR3. V was trimmed by 6 bases and J by 0 bases, leaving 10 bases between them. DNA of the CDR3: TGTGCCAGCAGCCCCCGGCGGAGCACAGATACGCAGTATTTT. It codes for CASSPRRSTDTQYF.

The V call is TRBV7-3, the J call TRBJ2-1; possible D gene TRBD1, 5 bases. Deletions cut 5 bases from V and 9 bases from J, with 17 bases between. Germline V gene sequence: CDR1 SGHTA, CDR2 FQGTGA. The CDR3 loop spans 14 amino acids. The CDR3 here is CASSPGQGQSEQFF. DNA of the CDR3: TGTGCCAGCAGCCCAGGGCAGGGCCAGAGTGAGCAGTTCTTC.

The V call is TRBV7-9, the J call TRBJ1-5, with D possibly matching TRBD1 (6 bases). V was shortened by 1 base and J by 6 bases, with 10 bases between the two germline ends. CDR3 length: 14 residues. CDR1 and CDR2 (germline): SEHNR, FQNEAQ (reference sequence). The CDR3 DNA follows: TGTGCCAGCAGCTTAGGGGAAGGGGGTCAGCCCCAGCATTTT. Amino acid sequence: CASSLGEGGQPQHF.

In its sample, this clone was seen once. The V call is TRBV29-1, the J call TRBJ2-3; the match to TRBD1 covers 9 bases. The CDR3 contains 16 residues. J was trimmed by 4 bases and V by 4 bases; bases with no gene match: 12. Germline values: CDR1 SQVTM, CDR2 ANQGSEA. CDR3 protein: CSVGIVGTGFADTQYF. The CDR3 coding sequence is TGCAGCGTTGGGATCGTGGGGACAGGGTTTGCAGATACGCAGTATTTT.

The V gene is TRBV6-1, the J gene TRBJ1-2; TRBD1 is a possible D gene (6 bases). This CDR3 has 15 amino acids. CDR1 MNHNS and CDR2 SASEGT come from the germline V gene. V lost 3 bases and J 4 bases, leaving 15 bases between the germline ends. In nucleotides, the CDR3 is TGTGCCAGCAGTGAGATCCAGGACAGCTTCTATGGCTACACCTTC. It codes for CASSEIQDSFYGYTF.